Presented here are 11 T cell receptor beta chains from one specimen sequenced in a study of blood T cell repertoires in COVID-19. TCRdb's table, derived via immunoSEQ multiplex PCR, lists solely in-frame clones and lacks some. The sample lists around 250,000 clones, roughly 83% seen once, with about 6% in the top ten. The sample was peripheral blood. Receptor source: a woman older than 75 with COVID-19, enrolled during active disease.

The chain uses TRBV3-1 (or the pseudogene TRBV3-2) and TRBJ2-7, with 8 bases aligning to TRBD1. This CDR3 is built from 16 residues. CDR1 and CDR2 from the germline V gene are LGHDT and YNNKEL (reference sequence). Unmatched junction bases numbered 12, after V lost 4 bases and J lost 4 bases. The CDR3 loop is CASSPSLAGGEYEQYF. For the CDR3, the DNA is TGTGCCAGCAGCCCCTCCCTGGCAGGGGGCGAGTACGAGCAGTACTTC.

The CDR3 DNA reads TGTGCCAGCAGTTCCACGACAGGCGGAGGCTACACCTTC. Translating it yields CASSSTTGGGYTF. The genes are TRBV27 and TRBJ1-2; a weak D match, TRBD1 (6 bases). V lost 4 bases and J 8 bases, leaving 14 bases between the germline ends. The length of the CDR3 is 13 residues. Germline CDR1 is MNHEY and CDR2 is SMNVEV (reference sequence).

The CDR3 sequence: CASSTALLSNQPQHF. The CDR3 DNA reads TGTGCCAGTAGTACGGCACTACTCTCCAATCAGCCCCAGCATTTT. V usage is TRBV19 and J usage is TRBJ1-5; D is ambiguous. The CDR3 spans 15 residues. The V end was cut by 4 bases, the J end by 3 bases, with 13 bases between. Germline CDR1 is LNHDA and CDR2 is SQIVND (reference sequence).

This clone was counted a few times. The rearrangement links TRBV28 to TRBJ1-5; a possible D gene is TRBD1 (5 bases). There are 17 residues in the CDR3. Trimming removed 1 base at V and 6 bases at J, with 19 bases between. Looked up from germline, CDR1 is MDHEN and CDR2 is SYDVKM. In DNA, the CDR3 is TGTGCCAGCAGTTTATCCTGGGGCGGGGGAGGTGGTCAGCCCCAGCATTTT. This sequence encodes CASSLSWGGGGGQPQHF.

The CDR3 region is CASSYDRDRIKLFF. DNA of the CDR3: TGTGCCAGCAGTTACGACAGGGATAGGATAAAACTGTTTTTT. The chain is built from TRBV6-5 and TRBJ1-4; 7 bases match TRBD1. Trimming cost V 2 bases and J 10 bases; bases outside gene matches: 7. The germline V gene encodes CDR1 MNHEY and CDR2 SVGAGI. The CDR3 has 14 amino acids.

This clone was seen a handful of times. The chain couples TRBV24-1 to TRBJ1-6; the match to TRBD1 covers 7 bases. The CDR3 sequence is 17 residues long. Trimming at V came to 9 bases and at J to 0 bases, leaving 10 bases not matched to a gene. Germline V gene sequence: CDR1 KGHDR, CDR2 SFDVKD. The CDR3 protein is CATDLGQKASYNSPLHF. Here the CDR3 DNA reads TGTGCCACCGACCTGGGACAGAAGGCCTCCTATAATTCACCCCTCCACTTT.

This chain links TRBV10-3 with TRBJ2-5; TRBD2 agrees at 12 bases. Germline-derived CDR1 and CDR2 are ENHRY and SYGVKD. The V segment lost 10 bases and the J segment 2 bases; nucleotides outside the gene matches: 5. The CDR3 spans 14 residues. CDR3 nucleotides: TGTGCCACTGGTACTAGCGGGGGGCAAGAGACCCAGTACTTC. Translating it yields CATGTSGGQETQYF.

This chain connects TRBV19 to TRBJ2-5; D may be TRBD1 (6 bases). CDR1 and CDR2 (germline): LNHDA, SQIVND (reference sequence). CDR3 length: 14 residues. The germline V and J ends were trimmed by 5 bases and 9 bases, with 19 bases remaining between them. DNA for the CDR3: TGTGCCAGTAGTTCCTCCTCCCGAGGGGGATCCCAGTACTTC. It codes for CASSSSSRGGSQYF.

This chain uses TRBV20-1 with TRBJ2-2; 8 nucleotides align to TRBD1. The germline gives CDR1 DFQATT, CDR2 SNEGSKA (reference sequence). J gave up 5 bases and V 3 bases, and 8 bases lay outside the gene matches. The CDR3 is made up of 15 amino acids. The CDR3 sequence: CSASQGAVGTGELFF. In nucleotides, the CDR3 is TGCAGTGCTAGTCAGGGGGCTGTTGGAACCGGGGAGCTGTTTTTT.

This chain connects TRBV10-3 to TRBJ1-1; 7 bases fit TRBD1. V was pared by 4 bases and J by 4 bases, with 15 bases of the junction left unmatched. The CDR3 contains 17 residues. CDR1 and CDR2 (germline): ENHRY, SYGVKD. In DNA form, the CDR3 reads TGTGCCATCAGTGCGCCGGAGGGGGGACAGACGTTCACTGAAGCTTTCTTT. This sequence encodes CAISAPEGGQTFTEAFF.

This CDR3 is CASSLGDKVNQPQHF. The CDR3 DNA follows: TGCGCCAGCAGCTTGGGGGACAAGGTCAATCAGCCCCAGCATTTT. The chain couples TRBV5-1 to TRBJ1-5; D is perhaps TRBD1 (6 bases). Trimming took 0 bases from V and 3 from J, leaving 10 bases between them. Germline CDR1 is SGHRS and CDR2 is YFSETQ. This CDR3 region has 15 residues.